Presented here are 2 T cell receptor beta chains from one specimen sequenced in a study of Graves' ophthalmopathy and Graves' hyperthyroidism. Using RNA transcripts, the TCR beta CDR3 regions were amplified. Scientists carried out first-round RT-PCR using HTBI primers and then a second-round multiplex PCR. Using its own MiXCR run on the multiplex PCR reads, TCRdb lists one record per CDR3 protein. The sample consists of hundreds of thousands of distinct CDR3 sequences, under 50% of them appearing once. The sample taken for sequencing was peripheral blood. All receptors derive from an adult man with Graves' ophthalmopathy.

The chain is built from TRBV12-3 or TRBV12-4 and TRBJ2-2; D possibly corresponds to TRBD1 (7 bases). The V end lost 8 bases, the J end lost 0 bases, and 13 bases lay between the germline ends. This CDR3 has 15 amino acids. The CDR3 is CASQGGVANTGELFF. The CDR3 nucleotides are TGTGCCAGCCAGGGGGGTGTAGCGAACACCGGGGAGCTGTTTTTT.

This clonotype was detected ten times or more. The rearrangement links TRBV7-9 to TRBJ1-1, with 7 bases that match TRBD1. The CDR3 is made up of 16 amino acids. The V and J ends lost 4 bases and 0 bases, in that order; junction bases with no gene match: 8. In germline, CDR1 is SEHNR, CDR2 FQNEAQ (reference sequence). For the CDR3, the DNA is TGTGCCAGCAGCTCTAGTACCGGGACAGTGAACACTGAAGCTTTCTTT. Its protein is CASSSSTGTVNTEAFF.